The 16 T cell receptor beta chains presented below share a single source sample, sequenced in a study of T cells after posttransplantation cyclophosphamide listed by TCRdb under 2016. The method was the immunoSEQ multiplex PCR assay. The immuneACCESS repertoire file appears here via TCRdb, limited to in-frame rearrangements. These files lack a portion of the clones; in checked studies, under half of the deficit traces to unresolved V genes, and the cause of the others is not known. For this sample there are 15,000 to 20,000 clones; about 68% appear just once. Clones ranked in the top ten supply roughly a quarter of the sample. The meaning of the sample's treatment or condition label: high-dose cyclophosphamide on days +3 and +4 as single-agent GVHD prophylaxis. For conditioning, the PTCy patients got busulfan and fludarabine, then a related or unrelated marrow graft, followed by cyclophosphamide on days +3 and +4.

The sequenced sample was PBMCs, obtained after an allogeneic stem cell transplant with post-transplant cyclophosphamide. The receptors originated from a male patient aged 25-45 years who received an allogeneic stem cell transplant from a related donor, was CMV-positive, and had acute GVHD only. Following a transplant, some T lymphocytes may have been derived from the graft donor.

This clone was counted between two and nine times. This chain connects TRBV5-4 to TRBJ1-1; D uncertain. The CDR3 consists of 16 residues. V was cut by 0 bases and J by 3 bases, with 15 bases left in between. The germline V gene encodes CDR1 SGHNT and CDR2 YYREEE (reference sequence). The CDR3 coding sequence is TGTGCCAGCAGCTTGGGTGGCCCTCGGGGTGACACTGAAGCTTTCTTT. This translates into CASSLGGPRGDTEAFF. The entire variable domain, with the rest obtained from reference TRBV5-4 and TRBJ1-1, is as follows: ETGVTQSPTHLIKTRGQQVTLRCSSQSGHNTVSWYQQALGQGPQFIFQYYREEENGRGNFPPRFSGLQFPNYSSELNVNALELDDSALYLCASSLGGPRGDTEAFFGQGTRLTVV.

The sample holds a few counts of this clone. This CDR3 is also generated by other DNA sequences in the sample. V is TRBV11-2 and J is TRBJ1-3, with 7 positions matching TRBD1. This CDR3 comprises 15 residues. CDR1 is SGHAT and CDR2 is FQNNGV in the germline V gene. The V and J ends lost 4 bases and 0 bases, in that order; junction bases with no gene match: 3. DNA of the CDR3: TGTGCCAGCAGCTCCGGACAGGTCTCTGGAAACACCATATATTTT. This gives the protein CASSSGQVSGNTIYF. Full variable domain (remainder filled in from reference TRBV11-2 and TRBJ1-3): EAGVAQSPRYKIIEKRQSVAFWCNPISGHATLYWYQQILGQGPKLLIQFQNNGVVDDSQLPKDRFSAERLKGVDSTLKIQPAKLEDSAVYLCASSSGQVSGNTIYFGEGSWLTVV.

The gene calls are TRBV6-1 and TRBJ1-4, with a weak D call TRBD1 (5 bases). V was cut by 2 bases and J by 4 bases, with 8 bases left in between. Germline V gene lookup returns CDR1 MNHNS and CDR2 SASEGT. CDR3 length: 14 amino acids. The CDR3 here is CASSERGGNEKLFF. CDR3 nucleotide sequence: TGTGCCAGCAGTGAAAGGGGAGGTAATGAAAAACTGTTTTTT.

Here the CDR3 reads CASSRDTGPGNTEAFF. The CDR3 nucleotides are TGTGCCAGCAGCCGGGATACAGGGCCCGGGAACACTGAAGCTTTCTTT. This chain uses TRBV7-3 with TRBJ1-1, with D perhaps TRBD1 (6 bases). Germline lookup yields CDR1 SGHTA and CDR2 FQGTGA. V lost 5 bases, J lost 1 base, and 17 bases lay in between. The length of the CDR3 is 16 residues.

The chain employs TRBV7-2 and TRBJ2-3; a possible D gene is TRBD2 (5 bases). Germline V CDR1 and CDR2: SGHTA, FQGNSA. This CDR3 has 15 amino acids. The V end lost 5 bases, the J end lost 2 bases, and 14 bases lay between the germline ends. The CDR3 sequence is CASSILGSPTDTQYF. The CDR3 coding sequence is TGTGCCAGCAGCATACTAGGTAGTCCCACAGATACGCAGTATTTT.

The rearrangement joins TRBV2 to TRBJ1-5; D is perhaps TRBD1 (5 bases). With 8 bases removed from V and 0 bases from J, the gap between germline ends came to 20 bases. Germline CDR1 reads SNHLY; CDR2 reads FYNNEI. The CDR3 runs 17 residues. The DNA for the CDR3 is TGTGCCAGCTCGGCGGTAGGGGCCGTCCATAGCAATCAGCCCCAGCATTTT. This sequence encodes CASSAVGAVHSNQPQHF.

V usage is TRBV4-1 and J usage is TRBJ2-5; 7 bases line up with TRBD1. Germline CDR1 is MGHRA and CDR2 is YSYEKL. Losses at the gene ends were 3 bases for V and 5 bases for J; bases not matched to a gene: 9. The CDR3 has 15 amino acids. CDR3 loop: CASSQGDRDWETQYF. The CDR3 region has the DNA TGCGCCAGCAGCCAGGGGGACAGAGACTGGGAGACCCAGTACTTC.

The chain is built from TRBV27 and TRBJ1-2; D is uncertain. CDR3 length: 17 residues. Germline V gene lookup returns CDR1 MNHEY and CDR2 SMNVEV (reference sequence). The V end was cut by 4 bases, the J end by 5 bases, with 23 bases between. CDR3 DNA sequence: TGTGCCAGCAGTTCCAACGCTCTGGAGGCCCCCGGATATGGCTACACCTTC. This translates into CASSSNALEAPGYGYTF.

The chain uses TRBV29-1 and TRBJ1-2, with unresolved D. Germline CDR1 and CDR2: SQVTM and ANQGSEA. The CDR3 has 11 amino acids. V was cut by 5 bases and J by 1 base, with 5 bases left in between. The CDR3 spells CSVNSNYGYTF. CDR3 nucleotides: TGCAGCGTTAACAGTAACTATGGCTACACCTTC.

This rearrangement joins TRBV7-6 to TRBJ1-1, with 10 nucleotides matching TRBD1. Trimming at V came to 5 bases and at J to 1 base, leaving 4 bases not matched to a gene. CDR3 size: 15 residues. Looked up from germline, CDR1 is SGHVS and CDR2 is FNYEAQ. CDR3 DNA sequence: TGTGCCAGCAGCCAGGGACAGGGGACGAACACTGAAGCTTTCTTT. Protein sequence: CASSQGQGTNTEAFF.

The J gene is TRBJ2-1, the V gene TRBV18; 9 positions agree with TRBD1. The CDR3 contains 16 residues. Germline values: CDR1 KGHSH, CDR2 LQKENI. The J segment lost 3 bases and the V segment lost 4 bases, leaving 7 bases of the junction unmatched. Here the CDR3 DNA reads TGTGCCAGCTCACTCTTACAGGGGGCGGGCTACAATGAGCAGTTCTTC. It is translated as CASSLLQGAGYNEQFF.

CDR3 sequence reads: CASSLQDSYNSPLHF. As DNA, the CDR3 is TGTGCCAGCAGCTTACAGGACTCCTATAATTCACCCCTCCACTTT. The chain joins TRBV7-8 to TRBJ1-6; no clear D. V was cut by 2 bases and J by 0 bases, with 5 bases left in between. The CDR3 loop spans 15 amino acids. Germline V gene sequence: CDR1 SGHVS, CDR2 FQNEAQ.

V gene TRBV7-2 combines with J gene TRBJ2-1; 11 nucleotides agree with TRBD2. Germline-derived CDR1 and CDR2 are SGHTA and FQGNSA. V lost 1 base, J lost 8 bases, and 7 bases stayed unmatched. The CDR3 loop spans 16 amino acids. The CDR3 here is CASSLVRLAGGDEQFF. The CDR3, as DNA: TGTGCCAGCAGCTTAGTTAGGCTAGCGGGGGGCGATGAGCAGTTCTTC. The entire variable domain, with the rest obtained from reference TRBV7-2 and TRBJ2-1, is as follows: GAGVSQSPSNKVTEKGKDVELRCDPISGHTALYWYRQSLGQGLEFLIYFQGNSAPDKSGLPSDRFSAERTGGSVSTLTIQRTQQEDSAVYLCASSLVRLAGGDEQFFGPGTRLTVL.

The chain recombines TRBV4-2 with TRBJ1-1; 7 nucleotides match TRBD1. Looked up from germline, CDR1 is LGHNA and CDR2 is YNFKEQ. With 4 bases clipped from V and 0 bases from J, the junction kept 8 bases outside the gene matches. This CDR3 spans 16 amino acids. DNA of the CDR3: TGTGCCAGCAGCCCGAGACAGGGACGAGTGAACACTGAAGCTTTCTTT. Translated: CASSPRQGRVNTEAFF.

This rearrangement joins TRBV6-1 to TRBJ2-1; 14 nucleotides line up with TRBD2. CDR1 MNHNS and CDR2 SASEGT come from the germline V gene. J lost 10 bases, V lost 5 bases, and 7 bases had no gene match. The CDR3 extends over 15 amino acids. The CDR3 nucleotides are TGTGCCAGCAGTAAGACTAGCGGGGGGGCCTTGGAGCAGTTCTTC. It encodes CASSKTSGGALEQFF.

V and J are TRBV6-5 and TRBJ2-5, with 9 bases identical to TRBD1. V shed 0 bases, J shed 5 bases, and the junction held 7 bases outside the gene matches. The CDR3 spans 16 residues. The germline V gene has CDR1 MNHEY and CDR2 SVGAGI. The CDR3 protein is CASSYSGTGTTETQYF. CDR3 sequence (DNA): TGTGCCAGCAGTTACTCGGGGACAGGGACGACGGAGACCCAGTACTTC.